This T cell receptor beta chain was retrieved from a study of blood T cells in healthy people across ages. Each donor had approximately 10 milliliters of peripheral blood drawn. At least ten counts were recorded for this clonotype. What it recognizes is unknown. Whole-study findings and limits: A greater number of naive CD4+ cells and higher diversity distinguished long-lived donors from aged donors. It was not known whether donors were CMV positive (a possible confounder of expanded clonotype changes).

Primed by a sample-barcoded 5' primer and a J-beta primer mix, a second PCR proceeded for about 6 to 11 cycles. Each of the samples gave a minimum of 2.5 million paired-end reads that contained CDR3. TCRdb re-called the 5' RACE reads through MiXCR, storing one row per CDR3 protein. The table has about 1,800,000 distinct CDR3 sequences, approximately 28% seen once. Sequencing input: blood. The TCR originated in a woman aged 25 to 39 in good health.

The CDR3 bases are TGTGCCAGCAGTTTACACCCCTACGAGCAGTACTTC. Translating gives CASSLHPYEQYF. The chain combines TRBV28 with TRBJ2-7; no definite D call. From germline, CDR1 is MDHEN and CDR2 SYDVKM. The CDR3 is made up of 12 amino acids. The V end was cut by 2 bases, the J end by 2 bases, with 4 bases between.